This T cell receptor beta chain derives from a study of identical twins. There are 13 residues in the CDR3. Germline CDR1 SGDLS, CDR2 YYNGEE. Trimming cost V 0 bases and J 4 bases, with 7 bases left between them. Only healthy Caucasians were included as donors. This clonotype was observed many times. TCRdb reprocessed the 5' RACE reads via MiXCR and lists one record per CDR3 protein. The data contain around 280,000 distinct CDR3 sequences, under 9.5% of them singletons. These data were also reused for a study on yellow fever vaccine responses in identical twins. That investigation notes: A vaccine T cell response that seemed partly convergent and partly personalized was reported in twins.

V usage is TRBV9 and J usage is TRBJ2-5, with D unresolved. The sequence was collected from a woman aged 18-29 years in good health. The sequenced sample was memory (CD45RO+) T cells sorted from blood. CDR3 loop: CASSVDSRETQYF. The CDR3 bases are TGTGCCAGCAGCGTAGACTCCCGAGAGACCCAGTACTTC.